This entry describes one T cell receptor beta chain. These data belong to a study of technical replicates of blood from a handful of donors. CDR1 is SGHNT, CDR2 YENEEA, per germline. The CDR3 spans 14 residues. Losses at the gene ends were 5 bases for V and 4 bases for J; bases not matched to a gene: 8. Generated by immunoSEQ multiplex PCR, the TCRdb table keeps only in-frame clones and is missing some. The table has approximately 81,000 clones, 90% to 97% seen once; the top ten hold 0.36%. The specimen was T cells isolated from PBMCs. This sequence originates from a human donor in good health. J is TRBJ2-7 and V is TRBV11-3, with 7 bases fitting TRBD2. CDR3: CASSLSGLQYEQYF. For the CDR3, the DNA is TGTGCCAGCAGCCTTAGCGGGCTTCAGTACGAGCAGTACTTC.